Shown below are 31 T cell receptor beta chains from a single sample sequenced in a study of CD8 T cells in Susac syndrome. After extraction with the RNeasy kit, about 0.5 to 1 ug of the RNA was reverse transcribed using random hexamers. TCRdb processed the immunoSEQ multiplex PCR reads anew with MiXCR; each CDR3 protein has one entry. The table shows around 300,000 distinct CDR3 sequences, with 65% to 90% occurring only once. Material for sequencing was CD8+ T cells from PBMCs. The receptors here all came from a human donor with multiple sclerosis.

The chain links TRBV27 to TRBJ2-1; 7 bases are a match to TRBD2. Germline trimming cut 3 bases from V and 8 bases from J; bases unmatched to any gene: 7. The CDR3 runs to 14 residues. In germline, CDR1 is MNHEY, CDR2 SMNVEV (reference sequence). CDR3 nucleotide sequence: TGTGCCAGCAGTTTGGTGACCAGCGGGGATGAGCAGTTCTTC. It codes for CASSLVTSGDEQFF.

The chain employs TRBV27 and TRBJ2-7; 9 bases are shared with TRBD1. This CDR3 comprises 14 residues. The trim removed 6 bases at V and 4 bases at J, leaving 7 bases unmatched. Germline values: CDR1 MNHEY, CDR2 SMNVEV (reference sequence). The CDR3 reads CASSNMGQGYEQYF. CDR3 sequence (DNA): TGTGCCAGCAGCAACATGGGACAGGGTTACGAGCAGTACTTC.

J is TRBJ2-5 and V is TRBV15; D is perhaps TRBD2 (6 bases). V shed 0 bases and J shed 5 bases, with 13 bases lying between them. This CDR3 comprises 15 residues. The germline CDR1 and CDR2 sequences are LNHNV and YYDKDF (reference sequence). The CDR3 DNA reads as TGTGCCACCAGCAGAGATAGTCCGGGAGCGGAGACCCAGTACTTC. This codes for CATSRDSPGAETQYF.

The chain joins TRBV6-2 or TRBV6-3 to TRBJ2-3, with 9 bases lining up with TRBD2. The CDR3 contains 17 residues. CDR1 is MNHEY and CDR2 is SVGEGT in the germline V gene. Trimming removed 9 bases from V and 3 bases from J; junction bases left unmatched: 16. The CDR3 DNA reads TGTGCCAGTCTCATGGGTCTAGCGGGATGGGGGACAGATACGCAGTATTTT. It yields the protein CASLMGLAGWGTDTQYF.

This chain links TRBV2 with TRBJ2-7, with 12 bases fitting TRBD2. Germline values: CDR1 SNHLY, CDR2 FYNNEI. V gave up 0 bases and J gave up 1 base; unmatched junction bases: 4. The CDR3 contains 17 residues. The CDR3 spells CASSEAPSGGGSYEQYF. CDR3 sequence (DNA): TGTGCCAGCAGTGAAGCGCCTAGCGGGGGGGGATCCTACGAGCAGTACTTC.

The gene calls are TRBV19 and TRBJ2-1; 8 bases align to TRBD2. The CDR3 has 17 residues. Losses at the gene ends were 3 bases for V and 4 bases for J; bases not matched to a gene: 11. The germline V gene has CDR1 LNHDA and CDR2 SQIVND (reference sequence). In nucleotides, the CDR3 is TGTGCCAGTAGTATGTATACTAGCGGAAGACGTTACAATGAGCAGTTCTTC. Amino acids: CASSMYTSGRRYNEQFF.

The V gene is TRBV4-2, the J gene TRBJ1-2, with D perhaps matching TRBD1 (6 bases). The V gene lost 0 bases and the J gene lost 5 bases, with 13 bases spanning the gap. CDR1 is LGHNA, CDR2 YNFKEQ, per germline. The CDR3 is 15 amino acids. The CDR3 spells CASSQDSGAGYGYTF. The CDR3 region has the DNA TGTGCCAGCAGCCAAGATTCAGGGGCTGGTTATGGCTACACCTTC.

The rearrangement uses TRBV27 and TRBJ2-6; D is perhaps TRBD1 or TRBD2 (5 bases each). The V end lost 1 base, the J end lost 0 bases, and 7 bases lay between the germline ends. Per germline, CDR1 MNHEY and CDR2 SMNVEV (reference sequence). The CDR3 is 16 residues long. The DNA for the CDR3 is TGTGCCAGCAGTTTATGGGGGATCTCTGGGGCCAACGTCCTGACTTTC. As protein: CASSLWGISGANVLTF.

The rearrangement uses TRBV6-2 or TRBV6-3 and TRBJ1-2; 8 nucleotides line up with TRBD1. From germline, CDR1 is MNHEY and CDR2 SVGEGT. CDR3 length: 18 amino acids. V shed 4 bases and J 4 bases; nucleotides not matched to a gene: 17. CDR3 sequence (DNA): TGTGCCAGCAGTTCCCTTGCGGGACAGGTATCTTCCCTCTATGGCTACACCTTC. This sequence encodes CASSSLAGQVSSLYGYTF.

The rearrangement links TRBV6-2 or TRBV6-3 to TRBJ2-3; D could derive from TRBD1 or TRBD2 (5 bases each). Germline V gene sequence: CDR1 MNHEY, CDR2 SVGEGT. The CDR3 has 17 amino acids. V lost 6 bases and J 4 bases, leaving 23 bases between the germline ends. CDR3 DNA sequence: TGTGCCAGCAGGGTCCCACGGGACGGCTCGGGCGCAGATACGCAGTATTTT. Translation gives CASRVPRDGSGADTQYF.

The rearrangement uses TRBV19 and TRBJ1-1, with D hard to call. CDR1 is LNHDA, CDR2 SQIVND, per germline (reference sequence). There are 15 residues in the CDR3. Trimming took 3 bases from V and 2 from J, leaving 13 bases between them. CDR3 DNA sequence: TGTGCCAGTAGTATCCCTGCGGTGCTCAACACTGAAGCTTTCTTT. This sequence encodes CASSIPAVLNTEAFF.

The rearrangement uses TRBV28 and TRBJ1-5; no firm D call. The germline V and J ends were trimmed by 1 base and 7 bases, with 8 bases remaining between them. The germline CDR1 and CDR2 sequences are MDHEN and SYDVKM. The CDR3 covers 13 residues. The CDR3 is CASSLSVRQPQHF. In DNA, the CDR3 is TGTGCCAGCAGTTTATCCGTTCGGCAGCCCCAGCATTTT. The variable domain in full, completed from reference TRBV28 and TRBJ1-5, reads DVKVTQSSRYLVKRTGEKVFLECVQDMDHENMFWYRQDPGLGLRLIYFSYDVKMKEKGDIPEGYSVSREKKERFSLILESASTNQTSMYLCASSLSVRQPQHFGDGTRLSIL.

This clonotype was seen just once. J is TRBJ2-7 and V is TRBV25-1, with D possibly matching TRBD2 (5 bases). This CDR3 has 13 residues. V was shortened by 7 bases and J by 7 bases, with 17 bases between the two germline ends. The germline CDR1 and CDR2 sequences are MGHDK and SYGVNS. The DNA for the CDR3 is TGTGCCAGCAAGGGTGGAGGTGCGGAAGAGCAGTACTTC. Encoded protein: CASKGGGAEEQYF.

CDR3 protein: CAISAIGQGGYEQYF. As DNA, the CDR3 is TGTGCCATCAGTGCCATCGGACAGGGAGGGTACGAGCAGTACTTC. V is TRBV10-3 and J is TRBJ2-7, with D perhaps matching TRBD1 (8 bases). The CDR3 consists of 15 residues. Germline V CDR1 and CDR2: ENHRY, SYGVKD. The V end lost 4 bases, the J end lost 4 bases, and 17 bases lay between the germline ends.

This chain joins TRBV7-2 and TRBJ2-7, with D unclear. This CDR3 has 12 residues. V shed 0 bases and J shed 5 bases, with 5 bases lying between them. Germline assignment: CDR1 SGHTA and CDR2 FQGNSA. The CDR3: CASSLAVDEQYF. CDR3 coding DNA: TGTGCCAGCAGCTTAGCTGTCGACGAGCAGTACTTC.

CDR3 loop: CASSHGEYNEQFF. The CDR3 bases are TGTGCCAGCAGCCACGGGGAATACAATGAGCAGTTCTTC. The chain joins TRBV4-2 to TRBJ2-1; D might be TRBD2 (5 bases). The germline CDR1 and CDR2 sequences are LGHNA and YNFKEQ. Trimming left V 3 bases short and J 4 bases short, with 7 bases between. The CDR3 is made up of 13 amino acids.

The chain recombines TRBV27 with TRBJ2-7; 13 positions match TRBD2. From germline, CDR1 is MNHEY and CDR2 SMNVEV (reference sequence). The V gene end was trimmed by 2 bases and the J gene end by 3 bases; junction bases not matched to a gene: 1. CDR3 length equals 15 residues. The DNA of the CDR3 is TGTGCCAGCAGTTTAAGGACTAGCGGGGGCTACGAGCAGTACTTC. Translating gives CASSLRTSGGYEQYF.

V usage is TRBV18 and J usage is TRBJ2-7, with 8 bases fitting TRBD2. With V trimmed by 3 bases and J by 4 bases, 8 bases remained unmatched. The CDR3 contains 15 residues. CDR1 is KGHSH, CDR2 LQKENI, per germline. The CDR3 DNA reads TGTGCCAGCTCACCCCGGGATAGCGGGATATACGAGCAGTACTTC. This gives the protein CASSPRDSGIYEQYF.

The CDR3 DNA follows: TGTGCCAGCAGTCGAGGGGGAAATGCCGGGGAGCTGTTTTTT. It yields the protein CASSRGGNAGELFF. The chain is built from TRBV27 and TRBJ2-2; D may be TRBD1 (6 bases). With 5 bases removed from V and 6 bases from J, the gap between germline ends came to 13 bases. This CDR3 has 14 amino acids. CDR1 and CDR2 from the germline V gene are MNHEY and SMNVEV (reference sequence).

This chain joins TRBV7-9 and TRBJ2-1; 11 nucleotides agree with TRBD2. The trim removed 5 bases at V and 7 bases at J, leaving 10 bases unmatched. Germline assignment: CDR1 SEHNR and CDR2 FQNEAQ (reference sequence). The CDR3 consists of 16 residues. CDR3 loop: CASSPLSGREVNEQFF. CDR3 coding DNA: TGTGCCAGCAGCCCACTTAGCGGGAGGGAGGTTAATGAGCAGTTCTTC.

The genes are TRBV9 and TRBJ2-1, with 7 positions matching TRBD2. This CDR3 region has 18 residues. From germline, CDR1 is SGDLS and CDR2 YYNGEE. Trimming at V came to 1 base and at J to 6 bases, leaving 16 bases not matched to a gene. The chain's CDR3 is CASSVPSTGTTNRNEQFF. CDR3 coding DNA: TGTGCCAGCAGCGTACCCAGTACCGGGACTACGAACCGCAATGAGCAGTTCTTC.

This chain uses TRBV2 with TRBJ1-2; D uncertain. The CDR3 length is 15 residues. Germline V gene data show CDR1 as SNHLY and CDR2 as FYNNEI. V lost 8 bases, J lost 8 bases, and 24 bases lay in between. CDR3 in DNA: TGTGCCAGCTCTGTTGGGAATTTGCTTCGATTGGGCTACACCTTC. Translated: CASSVGNLLRLGYTF.

The chain recombines TRBV9 with TRBJ2-3; 10 positions agree with TRBD2. From germline, CDR1 is SGDLS and CDR2 YYNGEE. The length of the CDR3 is 17 residues. Trimming cost V 0 bases and J 6 bases; bases outside gene matches: 10. The CDR3 here is CASSVGVLAGDMDTQYF. The CDR3 coding sequence is TGTGCCAGCAGCGTAGGGGTGCTAGCGGGAGATATGGATACGCAGTATTTT.

The V call is TRBV27, the J call TRBJ1-1, with D maybe TRBD1 (5 bases). Germline V gives CDR1 MNHEY, CDR2 SMNVEV (reference sequence). There are 14 residues in the CDR3. Trimming took off 5 bases at V and 4 bases at J, with 14 bases between the two ends. This CDR3 reads CASSPTGTFTEAFF. CDR3 nucleotides: TGTGCCAGCAGTCCTACGGGGACCTTCACTGAAGCTTTCTTT.

This clonotype has just a few counts. The chain is built from TRBV27 and TRBJ2-5; D tentatively reads TRBD1 or TRBD2 (7 bases each). This CDR3 comprises 15 residues. Germline values: CDR1 MNHEY, CDR2 SMNVEV (reference sequence). V gave up 1 base and J gave up 4 bases, with 13 bases separating them. The CDR3 spells CASSLYRGLRETQYF. CDR3 bases: TGTGCCAGCAGTTTATACAGGGGACTACGAGAGACCCAGTACTTC.

This chain connects TRBV12-3 or TRBV12-4 to TRBJ1-5; 9 bases align to TRBD1. V lost 5 bases to trimming and J lost 0 bases; unmatched junction nucleotides: 5. CDR3 size: 16 residues. For the CDR3, the DNA is TGTGCCAGCAGTCCTGGGACAGGGCTTAGCAATCAGCCCCAGCATTTT. Residues: CASSPGTGLSNQPQHF.

The J gene is TRBJ1-2, the V gene TRBV27; no definite D call. Germline CDR1 reads MNHEY; CDR2 reads SMNVEV (reference sequence). CDR3 length: 14 amino acids. V was shortened by 8 bases and J by 3 bases, with 16 bases between the two germline ends. As DNA, the CDR3 is TGTGCCAGCGCTCTTGGGCAGACACACTATGGCTACACCTTC. This gives the protein CASALGQTHYGYTF.

The chain carries TRBV20-1 and TRBJ2-3; 11 nucleotides match TRBD1. Germline CDR1 DFQATT, CDR2 SNEGSKA (reference sequence). V lost 6 bases to trimming and J lost 3 bases; unmatched junction nucleotides: 5. This CDR3 contains 14 residues. The CDR3 DNA sequence: TGCAGTGCCGAGGGACAGGGGGTGACAGATACGCAGTATTTT. Translation: CSAEGQGVTDTQYF.

Written as DNA, the CDR3 is TGTGCCAGCAGTGAAGCGCCCGTGGCGCGGGAGTTCTACGAGCAGTACTTC. As protein: CASSEAPVAREFYEQYF. The gene calls are TRBV2 and TRBJ2-7, with 7 bases aligning to TRBD2. This CDR3 has 17 amino acids. Looked up from germline, CDR1 is SNHLY and CDR2 is FYNNEI. J was trimmed by 3 bases and V by 0 bases; bases with no gene match: 11.

V usage is TRBV10-3 and J usage is TRBJ2-2, with unresolved D. Germline V gene data show CDR1 as ENHRY and CDR2 as SYGVKD. With 2 bases removed from V and 2 bases from J, the gap between germline ends came to 21 bases. The CDR3 runs 19 residues. The CDR3 coding sequence is TGTGCCATCAGTGAGCCACAAGATGGCCCAAATCCTAACACCGGGGAGCTGTTTTTT. This gives the protein CAISEPQDGPNPNTGELFF.

This clonotype came up a few times. J is TRBJ1-2 and V is TRBV12-3 or TRBV12-4; 7 nucleotides align to TRBD1. The CDR3 sequence is 13 residues long. Unmatched junction bases numbered 3, after V lost 5 bases and J lost 3 bases. The CDR3 region has the DNA TGTGCCAGCAGTCCAGGGACAGACTATGGCTACACCTTC. Translation gives CASSPGTDYGYTF.